The 12 T cell receptor beta chains given below trace back to one sample, sequenced in a study of blood T cells in healthy people across ages. Combining a sample-barcoded 5' primer with a J-beta primer mix, a second PCR ran for roughly 7 to 12 cycles. From the 5' RACE reads, TCRdb called clonotypes with MiXCR, one entry per CDR3 protein. The top ten clones hold more than 20% of a sample with 1.5 million to 2 million distinct CDR3 sequences, 35% to 50% of them seen once. Sequenced sample: blood. The source of these receptors is a human donor in good health.

This chain joins TRBV5-1 and TRBJ2-7; D not resolved. Trimming took off 2 bases at V and 7 bases at J, with 13 bases between the two ends. The CDR3 length is 13 residues. From germline, CDR1 is SGHRS and CDR2 YFSETQ. CDR3 sequence: CASSFALRWEQYF. The CDR3 region has the DNA TGCGCCAGCAGCTTTGCCCTCAGGTGGGAGCAGTACTTC.

The chain combines TRBV6-2 or TRBV6-3 with TRBJ2-6; 13 bases line up with TRBD2. The CDR3 consists of 21 residues. The V and J ends lost 6 bases and 0 bases, in that order; junction bases with no gene match: 14. Germline V CDR1 and CDR2: MNHEY, SVGEGT. CDR3 sequence reads: CASSPRTSGGLLHSGANVLTF. CDR3 DNA sequence: TGTGCCAGCAGCCCCAGGACTAGCGGGGGCCTCTTACACTCTGGGGCCAACGTCCTGACTTTC.

Here the CDR3 reads CASSPRLAGELYEQYF. Written as DNA, the CDR3 is TGTGCCAGCTCACCACGGCTAGCGGGGGAGTTGTACGAGCAGTACTTC. The J gene is TRBJ2-4, the V gene TRBV18, with 10 bases lining up with TRBD2. Matching the DNA end better, TRBJ2-7 makes the J call doubtful. The CDR3 runs to 16 residues. Germline-derived CDR1 and CDR2 are KGHSH and LQKENI.

This clonotype was observed a handful of times. No DNA is shown, since the ends of the CDR3 on it are uncertain; the CDR3 is the one TCRdb lists. The chain is built from TRBV28 and TRBJ1-6. The CDR3 is 12 residues long, counting both termini. Germline CDR1 MDHEN, CDR2 SYDVKM. The CDR3 loop is CASSSSGLALHF.

This clonotype turned up a few times. This chain joins TRBV7-2 and TRBJ1-2, with 8 bases aligning to TRBD1. This CDR3 is built from 14 residues. The germline CDR1 and CDR2 sequences are SGHTA and FQGNSA. With V trimmed by 5 bases and J by 4 bases, 6 bases remained unmatched. CDR3 residues: CASSIQGAVYGYTF. The CDR3 DNA reads TGTGCCAGCAGCATCCAGGGGGCCGTCTATGGCTACACCTTC.

The chain combines TRBV5-5 with TRBJ1-1; possibly TRBD1 for D (6 bases). The germline V and J ends were trimmed by 5 bases and 0 bases, with 11 bases remaining between them. The germline V gene has CDR1 SGHKS and CDR2 YYEKEE (reference sequence). The CDR3 totals 14 residues. The CDR3 spells CASREGVMNTEAFF. CDR3 coding DNA: TGTGCCAGCAGGGAGGGGGTCATGAACACTGAAGCTTTCTTT.

V usage is TRBV9 and J usage is TRBJ1-2, with 7 bases that match TRBD1. Per the germline V gene, CDR1 is SGDLS and CDR2 is YYNGEE. This CDR3 region has 12 residues. With 3 bases clipped from V and 11 bases from J, the junction kept 7 bases outside the gene matches. The CDR3 coding sequence is TGTGCCAGCAGCGAACCGGGACAGTTATACACCTTC. Amino acids: CASSEPGQLYTF.

As for this clonotype: A junction boundary mismatches the germline segment, possibly from a read error. The chain joins TRBV4-1 to TRBJ2-2; TRBD1 aligns across 9 bases. Germline CDR1 reads MGHRA; CDR2 reads YSYEKL. CDR3 size: 18 residues. DNA for the CDR3: TGTGCCAGCAGCCAAATATTCGCCGGGACAGGGCACACCGGGGAGCTGTTTTTT. It specifies CASSQIFAGTGHTGELFF.

In its sample, this clonotype was seen many times. The rearrangement joins TRBV29-1 to TRBJ1-2; possibly TRBD1 for D (5 bases). The V and J ends lost 7 bases and 5 bases respectively, with 14 bases between them. The CDR3 covers 12 residues. Looked up from germline, CDR1 is SQVTM and CDR2 is ANQGSEA. The CDR3 bases are TGCAGCGCCGACTGGGGGAAATATGGCTACACCTTC. Translation: CSADWGKYGYTF.

Only a few counts were recorded for this clonotype. The chain combines TRBV4-3 with TRBJ2-1; D gene unclear. The CDR3 consists of 13 residues. Trimming removed 0 bases at V and 7 bases at J, with 7 bases between. Germline lookup yields CDR1 LGHNA and CDR2 YSLEER. CDR3: CASSQELGNEQFF. The CDR3 region has the DNA TGCGCCAGCAGCCAAGAACTTGGAAATGAGCAGTTCTTC.

The chain joins TRBV5-1 to TRBJ1-4; TRBD1 agrees at 7 bases. V lost 4 bases to trimming and J lost 7 bases; unmatched junction nucleotides: 10. The germline gives CDR1 SGHRS, CDR2 YFSETQ. This CDR3 comprises 15 residues. CDR3 residues: CASSPWGTVGEKLFF. In DNA, the CDR3 is TGCGCCAGCAGCCCCTGGGGGACAGTGGGTGAAAAACTGTTTTTT.

The CDR3 DNA reads TGTGCCAGCTCACCTTCGACTAGCTCGAGGGAGACCCAGTACTTC. Protein sequence: CASSPSTSSRETQYF. This sequence joins TRBV18 and TRBJ2-5; 7 bases are a match to TRBD2. CDR3 size: 15 residues. The germline CDR1 and CDR2 sequences are KGHSH and LQKENI. V lost 3 bases and J lost 5; bases outside the gene matches: 9.